The 5 T cell receptor beta chains given below trace back to one sample, sequenced in a study of blood T cell repertoires in COVID-19. Profiled with immunoSEQ multiplex PCR; TCRdb holds only in-frame clones, not every one. The sample holds 200,000 to 300,000 clones, 80% to 90% seen once. The material sequenced was peripheral blood. The source is a woman between 35 and 50 years old with acute or convalescent COVID-19.

Here the CDR3 reads CASSYGTALYGYTF. CDR3 coding DNA: TGTGCCAGCAGTTACGGGACAGCCCTTTATGGCTACACCTTC. The gene calls are TRBV6-2 or TRBV6-3 and TRBJ1-2; 7 positions match TRBD1. The CDR3 extends over 14 amino acids. Germline V gene lookup returns CDR1 MNHEY and CDR2 SVGEGT. The V segment lost 2 bases and the J segment 5 bases; nucleotides outside the gene matches: 5.

This sequence joins TRBV6-2 or TRBV6-3 and TRBJ1-2; 11 bases line up with TRBD1. V dropped 5 bases and J dropped 8; count of bases not matched to a gene: 7. The CDR3 covers 14 residues. Germline CDR1 and CDR2: MNHEY and SVGEGT. The CDR3 is CASSGEGQGDGYTF. The CDR3 nucleotides read TGTGCCAGCAGTGGCGAGGGACAGGGGGACGGCTACACCTTC.

The chain uses TRBV10-3 and TRBJ1-6, with 7 bases identical to TRBD1. The junction had 13 bases not matched to a gene; V was cut back by 4 bases and J by 7 bases. The CDR3 is 17 residues long. Germline values: CDR1 ENHRY, CDR2 SYGVKD. The CDR3 sequence is CAISASLRDSENSPLHF. In DNA form, the CDR3 reads TGTGCCATCAGTGCCTCCCTCCGGGACAGCGAAAATTCACCCCTCCACTTT.

The V gene is TRBV28, the J gene TRBJ2-7; TRBD2 might be the D (6 bases). V gave up 5 bases and J gave up 7 bases, with 15 bases separating them. Germline V gives CDR1 MDHEN, CDR2 SYDVKM. The CDR3 spans 13 residues. The CDR3 coding sequence is TGTGCCAGCAGTGGGGGACTGCTTGGTGAGCAGTACGTC. The encoded protein is CASSGGLLGEQYV.

J is TRBJ1-1 and V is TRBV7-8; weak D call: TRBD1 (5 bases). Germline lookup yields CDR1 SGHVS and CDR2 FQNEAQ. This CDR3 has 15 residues. The V gene lost 5 bases and the J gene lost 4 bases, with 17 bases spanning the gap. CDR3 region: CASSLGRSGGTEAFF. CDR3 in DNA: TGTGCCAGCAGCCTAGGACGATCGGGGGGCACTGAAGCTTTCTTT.